Following are 28 T cell receptor beta chains from one sample sequenced in a study of T cell repertoires in cytomegalovirus infection. These receptors have no identified antigens. In TCRdb, the reads were re-called with MiXCR into one record per CDR3 protein. The table shows fewer than 850,000 distinct CDR3 sequences, with 25% to 35% occurring only once. Source: cultured CD8+ T cells from PBMCs, taken from culture after CMV antigen stimulation. The receptors shown here come from a human donor in good health (CMV status not recorded). Some clones in this sample may be carry-over from other donors' samples.

The V call is TRBV19, the J call TRBJ2-7; D remains ambiguous. Germline values: CDR1 LNHDA, CDR2 SQIVND (reference sequence). This CDR3 is 14 amino acids long. Trimming removed 5 bases from V and 6 bases from J, with 17 bases in between. The CDR3 is CASSQDPFSGEQYF. For the CDR3, the DNA is TGTGCCAGTAGTCAAGACCCATTCTCGGGCGAGCAGTACTTC.

The DNA of the CDR3 is TGTGCCAGCAGCTTCTCAGGGGTTCTCGGCTACACCTTC. As protein: CASSFSGVLGYTF. The chain employs TRBV7-8 and TRBJ1-2; maybe TRBD1 (6 bases). This CDR3 region has 13 residues. The V end was cut by 3 bases, the J end by 8 bases, with 13 bases between. Germline CDR1 reads SGHVS; CDR2 reads FQNEAQ.

The V call is TRBV23-1, the J call TRBJ2-7, with no clear D. TRBV23-1 belongs to the ORF category, with a function that is uncertain. The ends were cut back, 4 bases at V and 3 bases at J, with 13 bases in the middle. This CDR3 region has 14 residues. The CDR3 loop reads CASSLRTLGYEQYV. CDR3 in DNA: TGCGCCAGCAGTCTGAGGACCCTTGGCTACGAGCAGTACGTC.

In regard to this clonotype: Without the conserved terminal phenylalanine or tryptophan, this CDR3 likely stems from a read error. The chain recombines TRBV6-2 or TRBV6-3 with TRBJ2-5; D could derive from TRBD1 or TRBD2 (5 bases each). CDR1 and CDR2 (germline): MNHEY, SVGEGT. Trimming stripped 7 bases from V and 2 bases from J, with 20 bases between. This CDR3 comprises 16 residues. As DNA, the CDR3 is TGTGCCAGCACCCTAGGGGTTAGCGTGAAGCAAGAGACCCAGTACCTC. Its protein is CASTLGVSVKQETQYL.

The DNA for the CDR3 is TGTGCCAGCAGCGCGATCATGAATGAGCAGTTCTTC. This codes for CASSAIMNEQFF. This chain uses TRBV7-9 with TRBJ2-1; D remains unclear. The CDR3 extends over 12 amino acids. Germline CDR1 and CDR2: SEHNR and FQNEAQ (reference sequence). V lost 5 bases to trimming and J lost 7 bases, with 9 bases between them.

This clonotype was detected ten times or more. The chain uses TRBV7-2 and TRBJ1-6; D gene ambiguous. The length of the CDR3 is 17 residues. Germline V gene sequence: CDR1 SGHTA, CDR2 FQGNSA. Trimming removed 0 bases from V and 0 bases from J, with 9 bases in between. The CDR3 region has the DNA TGTGCCAGCAGCTTAGCCGGCAGAAGCTCCTATAATTCACCCCTCCACTTT. Translated, it gives CASSLAGRSSYNSPLHF. The full variable domain, in which reference TRBV7-2 and TRBJ1-6 provide the parts outside the CDR3, is GAGVSQSPSNKVTEKGKDVELRCDPISGHTALYWYRQSLGQGLEFLIYFQGNSAPDKSGLPSDRFSAERTGGSVSTLTIQRTQQEDSAVYLCASSLAGRSSYNSPLHFGNGTRLTVT.

This clonotype has a count of ten or more. The rearrangement joins TRBV20-1 to TRBJ1-5; D is undetermined. The CDR3 consists of 14 residues. The V gene lost 3 bases and the J gene lost 2 bases, with 11 bases spanning the gap. The germline V gene encodes CDR1 DFQATT and CDR2 SNEGSKA (reference sequence). The CDR3 DNA sequence: TGCAGTGCTAGTCGGAGGGTTGGCAATCAGCCCCAGCATTTT. Translating it yields CSASRRVGNQPQHF.

This rearrangement joins TRBV7-9 to TRBJ2-1; 10 bases are shared with TRBD2. V lost 2 bases and J lost 5; bases outside the gene matches: 9. Germline V gives CDR1 SEHNR, CDR2 FQNEAQ (reference sequence). The CDR3 loop spans 17 amino acids. The CDR3: CASSLWPSGGQNNEQFF. CDR3 sequence (DNA): TGTGCCAGCAGCTTATGGCCTAGCGGGGGTCAGAACAATGAGCAGTTCTTC.

As to this clonotype: A much larger clone is a single base away; this may be a read error. The chain employs TRBV7-6 and TRBJ1-1; weak D call: TRBD1 (5 bases). Germline V lookup: CDR1 SGHVS, CDR2 FNYEAQ. This CDR3 is 14 amino acids long. The V gene lost 0 bases and the J gene lost 6 bases, with 11 bases spanning the gap. CDR3 DNA sequence: TGTGCCAGCAGCTTAGCCCGACAGAGACCTGAAGCTTTCTTT. As protein: CASSLARQRPEAFF. The full variable domain, in which reference TRBV7-6 and TRBJ1-1 provide the parts outside the CDR3, is GAGVSQSPRYKVTKRGQDVALRCDPISGHVSLYWYRQALGQGPEFLTYFNYEAQQDKSGLPNDRFSAERPEGSISTLTIQRTEQRDSAMYRCASSLARQRPEAFFGQGTRLTVV.

This clonotype turned up a few times. The chain joins TRBV7-2 to TRBJ1-2; D perhaps matches TRBD1 (6 bases). The germline V and J ends were trimmed by 6 bases and 2 bases, with 10 bases remaining between them. This CDR3 region has 13 residues. Germline lookup yields CDR1 SGHTA and CDR2 FQGNSA. The CDR3 DNA reads as TGTGCCAGCAGTTCAGGGGTCAACTATGGCTACACCTTC. This codes for CASSSGVNYGYTF.

This clonotype was counted only a few times. This chain connects TRBV4-1 to TRBJ2-2, with 10 positions matching TRBD1. After removal of 8 bases from V and 5 bases from J, the junction contained 5 bases not matched to a gene. The CDR3 extends over 14 amino acids. Per germline, CDR1 MGHRA and CDR2 YSYEKL. CDR3 sequence: CASEGQGYTGELFF. The DNA of the CDR3 is TGCGCCAGCGAGGGACAGGGGTATACCGGGGAGCTGTTTTTT.

This clonotype was observed at least ten times. The chain is built from TRBV7-9 and TRBJ2-6; 10 bases are shared with TRBD2. The CDR3 runs 19 residues. After removal of 4 bases from V and 2 bases from J, the junction contained 11 bases not matched to a gene. CDR1 SEHNR and CDR2 FQNEAQ come from the germline V gene (reference sequence). The CDR3: CASSSLGTSGDTGANVLTF. The CDR3 DNA follows: TGTGCCAGCAGCTCCCTAGGCACTAGCGGGGACACTGGGGCCAACGTCCTGACTTTC.

J is TRBJ2-5 and V is TRBV6-6, with D unclear. There are 13 residues in the CDR3. Germline CDR1 MNHNY, CDR2 SVGAGI (reference sequence). V was trimmed by 5 bases and J by 0 bases, leaving 7 bases between them. CDR3 nucleotide sequence: TGTGCCAGCAGTCTACACGACCAAGAGACCCAGTACTTC. Amino acids: CASSLHDQETQYF.

This clonotype showed up many times. CDR3 nucleotides: TGTGCCAGCAGCTTAGCCGGGACTAGAGTCCCAGATACGCAGTATTTT. This sequence encodes CASSLAGTRVPDTQYF. The J gene is TRBJ2-3, the V gene TRBV7-9; TRBD2 matches 8 bases. Germline CDR1 SEHNR, CDR2 FQNEAQ (reference sequence). The V and J ends lost 0 bases and 4 bases, in that order; junction bases with no gene match: 6. This CDR3 comprises 16 residues.

In this sample, this clonotype turned up a few times. J is TRBJ2-7 and V is TRBV28, with D possibly matching TRBD2 (5 bases). Trimming pared 4 bases from V and 1 base from J, leaving 14 bases between. Germline CDR1 is MDHEN and CDR2 is SYDVKM. The CDR3 runs to 15 residues. The CDR3 protein is CASSYGNDGSYEQYV. The CDR3 region has the DNA TGTGCCAGCAGTTACGGGAATGATGGATCCTACGAGCAGTACGTC.

This clonotype has a handful of counts. The chain joins TRBV20-1 to TRBJ2-3, with a possible D match to TRBD2 (6 bases). Germline V CDR1 and CDR2: DFQATT, SNEGSKA (reference sequence). The V end lost 2 bases, the J end lost 0 bases, and 9 bases lay between the germline ends. The CDR3 runs to 14 residues. CDR3 residues: CSARRRGSTDTQYF. CDR3 nucleotide sequence: TGCAGTGCTAGACGTCGGGGGAGCACAGATACGCAGTATTTT.

The genes are TRBV2 and TRBJ1-1; D call uncertain. V was pared by 11 bases and J by 8 bases, with 12 bases between. Germline V lookup: CDR1 SNHLY, CDR2 FYNNEI. The CDR3 is made up of 10 amino acids. CDR3 amino acids: CASVGREAFF. In nucleotides, the CDR3 is TGTGCCTCGGTTGGCAGAGAAGCTTTCTTT.

This clonotype was seen ten or more times. V and J are TRBV20-1 and TRBJ1-2; D call uncertain. Germline CDR1 reads DFQATT; CDR2 reads SNEGSKA (reference sequence). The CDR3 runs to 13 residues. The ends were cut back, 0 bases at V and 2 bases at J, with 7 bases in the middle. The CDR3 loop reads CSARDIENYGYTF. CDR3 nucleotides: TGCAGTGCTAGAGATATAGAAAACTATGGCTACACCTTC.

The V and J genes are TRBV2 and TRBJ2-3; D is perhaps TRBD1 or TRBD2 (6 bases each). The ends were cut back, 7 bases at V and 1 base at J, with 15 bases in the middle. The CDR3 has 15 residues. The V gene's germline CDR1 is SNHLY and CDR2 FYNNEI. CDR3: CASTAGGPRTDTQYF. The CDR3 coding sequence is TGTGCCAGCACCGCTGGGGGGCCGCGCACAGATACGCAGTATTTT. The full variable domain, its missing parts supplied by reference TRBV2 and TRBJ2-3, is EPEVTQTPSHQVTQMGQEVILRCVPISNHLYFYWYRQILGQKVEFLVSFYNNEISEKSEIFDDQFSVERPDGSNFTLKIRSTKLEDSAMYFCASTAGGPRTDTQYFGPGTRLTVL.

CDR3 bases: TGTGCCAGCAGTTCGACAGGGGGCGGCGATGGCTACACCTTC. Amino acid sequence: CASSSTGGGDGYTF. The J gene is TRBJ1-2, the V gene TRBV12-3 or TRBV12-4; TRBD1 matches 10 bases. The CDR3 totals 14 residues. With 4 bases clipped from V and 6 bases from J, the junction kept 5 bases outside the gene matches.

A few counts support this clonotype. The gene calls are TRBV6-8 and TRBJ2-1, with D tentatively TRBD1 or TRBD2 (5 bases each). The CDR3 has 12 amino acids. The germline V gene has CDR1 MNHGY and CDR2 SAAAGT. The ends were cut back, 3 bases at V and 14 bases at J, with 14 bases in the middle. CDR3 loop: CASSYSSGREFF. The CDR3 DNA follows: TGTGCCAGCAGTTATTCCTCGGGACGGGAGTTCTTC.

This chain uses TRBV27 with TRBJ2-3; D is possibly TRBD1 or TRBD2 (5 bases each). CDR3 length: 16 amino acids. Looked up from germline, CDR1 is MNHEY and CDR2 is SMNVEV (reference sequence). The V and J ends lost 4 bases and 6 bases respectively, with 20 bases between them. The CDR3 DNA follows: TGTGCCAGCAGTTCCCGGGGCTATCTAGACGCGGATACGCAGTATTTT. Translated, it gives CASSSRGYLDADTQYF.

V is TRBV10-3 and J is TRBJ1-2; D gene unclear. There are 13 residues in the CDR3. The germline V gene has CDR1 ENHRY and CDR2 SYGVKD. Trimming removed 2 bases from V and 2 bases from J, with 6 bases in between. CDR3 sequence (DNA): TGTGCCATCAGTGAGCCCGGGAACTATGGCTACACCTTC. It specifies CAISEPGNYGYTF.

This clonotype showed up just a few times. This sequence joins TRBV2 and TRBJ1-6; 8 nucleotides agree with TRBD1. The CDR3 has 13 residues. With V trimmed by 6 bases and J by 10 bases, 5 bases remained unmatched. Germline V gives CDR1 SNHLY, CDR2 FYNNEI. DNA for the CDR3: TGTGCCAGCAGAGACAGGGGAGCGTCACCCCTCCACTTT. Protein: CASRDRGASPLHF.

The genes are TRBV15 and TRBJ2-5; D is possibly TRBD2 (7 bases). The CDR3 totals 15 residues. Germline V gene sequence: CDR1 LNHNV, CDR2 YYDKDF (reference sequence). Trimming pared 0 bases from V and 1 base from J, leaving 9 bases between. CDR3 residues: CATSRDRGAQETQYF. CDR3 DNA: TGTGCCACCAGCAGAGATCGGGGGGCCCAAGAGACCCAGTACTTC.

This clonotype occurred many times. The chain carries TRBV7-8 and TRBJ1-1; 10 bases align to TRBD1. The trim removed 5 bases at V and 1 base at J, leaving 4 bases unmatched. The germline V gene encodes CDR1 SGHVS and CDR2 FQNEAQ. The CDR3 is 15 amino acids. In DNA, the CDR3 is TGTGCCAGCAGCCCGGGACAGGGGTCGAACACTGAAGCTTTCTTT. It codes for CASSPGQGSNTEAFF.

This sequence joins TRBV7-9 and TRBJ2-1; TRBD1 might be the D (6 bases). V was trimmed by 1 base and J by 5 bases, leaving 18 bases between them. The length of the CDR3 is 17 residues. Germline V gives CDR1 SEHNR, CDR2 FQNEAQ (reference sequence). CDR3 sequence reads: CASSLVGQPNGDNEQFF. For the CDR3, the DNA is TGTGCCAGCAGCTTAGTTGGACAGCCTAATGGGGACAATGAGCAGTTCTTC.

V usage is TRBV27 and J usage is TRBJ1-1, with TRBD1 matching 7 bases. Losses at the gene ends were 5 bases for V and 7 bases for J; bases not matched to a gene: 13. The CDR3 extends over 15 amino acids. Germline lookup yields CDR1 MNHEY and CDR2 SMNVEV (reference sequence). The CDR3 DNA sequence: TGTGCCAGCAGTCCATCAACAGGGGTCCTTGTTGAAGCTTTCTTT. Translation: CASSPSTGVLVEAFF.